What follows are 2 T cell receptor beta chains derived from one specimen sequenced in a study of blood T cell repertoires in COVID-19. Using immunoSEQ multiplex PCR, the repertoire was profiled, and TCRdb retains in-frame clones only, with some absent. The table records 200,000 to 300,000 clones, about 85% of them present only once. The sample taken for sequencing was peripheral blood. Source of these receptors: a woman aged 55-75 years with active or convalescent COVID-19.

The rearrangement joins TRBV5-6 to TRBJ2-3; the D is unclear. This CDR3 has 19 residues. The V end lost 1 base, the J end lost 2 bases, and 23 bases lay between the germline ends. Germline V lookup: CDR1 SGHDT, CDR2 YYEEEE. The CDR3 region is CASSLTGSFGYKITDTQYF. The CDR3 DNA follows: TGTGCCAGCAGCTTGACCGGGTCTTTCGGGTACAAAATCACAGATACGCAGTATTTT.

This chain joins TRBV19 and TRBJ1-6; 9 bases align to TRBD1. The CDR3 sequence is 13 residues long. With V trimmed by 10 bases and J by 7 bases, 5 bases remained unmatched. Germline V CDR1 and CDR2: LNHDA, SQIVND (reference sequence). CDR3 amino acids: CATSDRGNSPLHF. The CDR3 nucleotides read TGTGCCACCTCGGACAGGGGCAATTCACCCCTCCACTTT.